The 19 T cell receptor beta chains below all came from one sample that was sequenced in a study of blood T cells in healthy people across ages. Through a sample-barcoded 5' primer and a J-beta primer mix, a second PCR was run for about 6 to 11 cycles. TCRdb reprocessed the 5' RACE reads with MiXCR, giving one entry per CDR3 protein. The sample holds fewer than 1,200,000 distinct CDR3 sequences, under 30% seen once. The data were also submitted as part of a second study, on T cells of mothers and their children.

The specimen was blood. These TCRs come from a girl aged 2 to 10 in good health.

The chain has TRBV29-1 and TRBJ1-3; D perhaps matches TRBD1 (5 bases). The CDR3 loop spans 13 amino acids. Trimming left V 7 bases short and J 4 bases short, with 14 bases between. Germline V gene data show CDR1 as SQVTM and CDR2 as ANQGSEA. Here the CDR3 reads CSASDSSGNTIYF. The CDR3 DNA sequence: TGCAGCGCTTCTGACAGCTCAGGAAACACCATATATTTT.

The chain links TRBV6-1 to TRBJ1-4; a weak D match, TRBD1 (6 bases). CDR3 length: 14 residues. CDR1 and CDR2 from the germline V gene are MNHNS and SASEGT. Trimming took off 7 bases at V and 0 bases at J, with 9 bases between the two ends. The CDR3 nucleotides read TGTGCCAGCAAAACAGGGACAACTAATGAAAAACTGTTTTTT. Protein sequence: CASKTGTTNEKLFF.

The rearrangement uses TRBV7-9 and TRBJ1-5; D remains unclear. The CDR3 consists of 17 residues. Trimming pared 5 bases from V and 4 bases from J, leaving 21 bases between. Looked up from germline, CDR1 is SEHNR and CDR2 is FQNEAQ (reference sequence). Here the CDR3 reads CASSKNTITGRNQPQHF. The CDR3 DNA follows: TGTGCCAGCAGCAAAAATACGATAACCGGGAGAAATCAGCCCCAGCATTTT.

This clonotype was seen a few times. This chain joins TRBV28 and TRBJ2-1; 13 positions agree with TRBD2. V was pared by 3 bases and J by 4 bases, with 9 bases of the junction left unmatched. The CDR3 extends over 18 amino acids. Germline lookup yields CDR1 MDHEN and CDR2 SYDVKM. In nucleotides, the CDR3 is TGTGCCAGCAGTTTCGGCGGACTAGCGGGAGTTCCGTACAATGAGCAGTTCTTC. It codes for CASSFGGLAGVPYNEQFF.

This clonotype was detected a few times. The chain employs TRBV28 and TRBJ1-6; 7 nucleotides line up with TRBD1. This CDR3 region has 16 residues. V was pared by 5 bases and J by 2 bases, with 6 bases of the junction left unmatched. Germline values: CDR1 MDHEN, CDR2 SYDVKM. As DNA, the CDR3 is TGTGCCAGCAGTCCTGGGGACAGCGCCTATAATTCACCCCTCCACTTT. Encoded protein: CASSPGDSAYNSPLHF.

In the case of this clonotype: Mismatch with germline at one junction end may stem from a read error. V gene TRBV20-1 combines with J gene TRBJ2-7, with D tentatively TRBD2 (5 bases). CDR3 size: 15 residues. The germline V gene has CDR1 DFQATT and CDR2 SNEGSKA (reference sequence). The CDR3: CSASLSGASSYEQHF. DNA of the CDR3: TGCAGTGCTAGTTTGAGCGGAGCCAGCTCCTACGAGCAGCACTTC.

The V gene is TRBV28, the J gene TRBJ1-2, with D possibly matching TRBD1 (5 bases). Germline V gene sequence: CDR1 MDHEN, CDR2 SYDVKM. The CDR3 length is 12 residues. Trimming cost V 10 bases and J 10 bases, with 19 bases left between them. The CDR3 is CAIPSGTGDYTF. The CDR3 region has the DNA TGTGCCATTCCCTCAGGGACCGGGGACTACACCTTC.

The rearrangement uses TRBV21-1 and TRBJ1-5; TRBD1, the table's D call, was not compared with the DNA. TRBV21-1 is described as a pseudogene. The CDR3 runs 16 residues. The CDR3 here is CASLRDRTLSNQPQHF. DNA of the CDR3: TGTGCCAGCCTCCGGGACAGGACACTTAGCAATCAGCCCCAGCATTTT.

The chain combines TRBV5-4 with TRBJ1-2, with D perhaps matching TRBD1 (5 bases). CDR3 length equals 14 residues. The germline gives CDR1 SGHNT, CDR2 YYREEE (reference sequence). Trimming removed 4 bases at V and 5 bases at J, with 15 bases between. The CDR3, as DNA: TGTGCCAGCAGCCAAGGGACGGTCGTTTATGGCTACACCTTC. Its protein is CASSQGTVVYGYTF. Full variable domain (missing parts from reference TRBV5-4 and TRBJ1-2): ETGVTQSPTHLIKTRGQQVTLRCSSQSGHNTVSWYQQALGQGPQFIFQYYREEENGRGNFPPRFSGLQFPNYSSELNVNALELDDSALYLCASSQGTVVYGYTFGSGTRLTVV.

This clonotype was picked up a small number of times. CDR3 nucleotides: TGCAGCGTTGAAGCCCCCGGGCCCCAGGGCTACACCTTC. This gives the protein CSVEAPGPQGYTF. The gene calls are TRBV29-1 and TRBJ1-2; the D is unclear. Trimming took off 1 base at V and 8 bases at J, with 14 bases between the two ends. The CDR3 contains 13 residues. Germline V gives CDR1 SQVTM, CDR2 ANQGSEA.

This clonotype was counted a few times. V usage is TRBV4-2 and J usage is TRBJ1-4; TRBD1 is a possible D gene (6 bases). CDR1 and CDR2 from the germline V gene are LGHNA and YNFKEQ. The CDR3 has 17 residues. V was cut by 3 bases and J by 4 bases, with 18 bases left in between. CDR3 residues: CASSQVGLSRGNEKLFF. CDR3 coding DNA: TGTGCCAGCAGCCAGGTCGGGCTCTCCAGGGGTAATGAAAAACTGTTTTTT.

The V call is TRBV5-1, the J call TRBJ2-5, with D possibly matching TRBD1 (5 bases). V dropped 4 bases and J dropped 2 bases, with 12 bases sitting between them. CDR3 length equals 14 residues. Germline V gene lookup returns CDR1 SGHRS and CDR2 YFSETQ. The CDR3, as DNA: TGCGCCAGCAGCCCAATGACAGTACAAGAGACCCAGTACTTC. It encodes CASSPMTVQETQYF.

This clonotype appeared a few times. The chain carries TRBV12-3 or TRBV12-4 and TRBJ2-5; D gene ambiguous. Between the trimmed V and J ends, which lost 3 bases and 2 bases, there was a span of 16 bases. CDR3 size: 16 residues. The CDR3 DNA is TGTGCCAGCAGTTTGTTTTCCAGGAGCCTACAAGAGACCCAGTACTTC. Its protein product is CASSLFSRSLQETQYF.

This clonotype was detected a few times. The gene calls are TRBV9 and TRBJ2-1, with D unclear. Trimming pared 7 bases from V and 5 bases from J, leaving 13 bases between. The length of the CDR3 is 13 residues. The V gene's germline CDR1 is SGDLS and CDR2 YYNGEE. The CDR3 spells CASEGRSNNEQFF. The CDR3, as DNA: TGTGCCAGCGAAGGACGGTCCAACAATGAGCAGTTCTTC.

The CDR3 nucleotides are TGTGCCAGCAGCCAAGGGCAGGCAGGGGATCGGGAGACCCAGTACTTC. Amino acids: CASSQGQAGDRETQYF. This sequence joins TRBV3-1 and TRBJ2-5; maybe TRBD1 (6 bases). This CDR3 has 16 residues. The V and J ends lost 1 base and 5 bases respectively, with 17 bases between them. Germline V lookup: CDR1 LGHDT, CDR2 YNNKEL (reference sequence).

Concerning this clonotype: Compared with germline, one end of the junction differs, possibly owing to a read error. This chain joins TRBV24-1 and TRBJ2-1, with D hard to call. The CDR3 is made up of 16 amino acids. CDR1 and CDR2 from the germline V gene are KGHDR and SFDVKD. DNA for the CDR3: TGTGCCACCGGTGATTTGCGGCAGGCTAGTTTTGGTGAGCAGTTCTTC. Translating it yields CATGDLRQASFGEQFF.

This clonotype was detected only a few times. V gene TRBV5-4 combines with J gene TRBJ2-1; the match to TRBD2 covers 8 bases. The J call may be faulty, since TRBJ2-5 better matches the DNA end. Germline CDR1 and CDR2: SGHNT and YYREEE (reference sequence). The CDR3 spans 15 residues. CDR3 residues: CASSSGGANRETQYF. Written as DNA, the CDR3 is TGTGCCAGCAGTTCCGGGGGGGCCAATAGGGAGACCCAGTACTTC.

The chain joins TRBV7-9 to TRBJ1-4; TRBD1 matches 10 bases. V was clipped by 4 bases and J by 8 bases; unmatched bases: 4. Germline values: CDR1 SEHNR, CDR2 FQNEAQ (reference sequence). The CDR3 has 14 residues. CDR3: CASSSSTGGEKLFF. CDR3 nucleotide sequence: TGTGCCAGCAGCTCTTCGACAGGGGGCGAAAAACTGTTTTTT.

The chain uses TRBV3-1 and TRBJ2-3; 8 bases are shared with TRBD1. CDR1 is LGHDT, CDR2 YNNKEL, per germline (reference sequence). Trimming cost V 2 bases and J 5 bases; bases outside gene matches: 3. This CDR3 has 14 amino acids. This chain's CDR3 is CASSQQGALDTQYF. CDR3 bases: TGTGCCAGCAGCCAACAGGGGGCATTAGATACGCAGTATTTT.